Many counts were recorded for the clone carrying this T cell receptor beta chain. The antigen is not known. TCRdb re-called the 5' RACE reads through MiXCR, storing one row per CDR3 protein. The sample holds around 100,000 distinct CDR3 sequences, 4.5% to 6.5% seen once. This record belongs to a study of identical twins. Study findings and constraints: Abundant beta clonotypes from cord blood bore fewer insertions; memory repertoires lacked this pattern.

CDR3 length equals 14 residues. Germline CDR1 and CDR2: MNHEY and SVGAGI. The V and J ends lost 7 bases and 4 bases, in that order; junction bases with no gene match: 5. This TCR was recovered from a woman aged 45-60 years in good health. The chain is built from TRBV6-5 and TRBJ1-3; 9 bases match TRBD1. Sequencing was carried out using memory T cells sorted from blood. The DNA for the CDR3 is TGTGCCAGCACGGGACAGGGAAGGGGAAACACCATATATTTT. Protein: CASTGQGRGNTIYF.